Listed here are 12 T cell receptor beta chains from one sample, sequenced in a study of CXCR3-negative and CXCR3-positive naive CD8 T cells. Through 5' RACE with UMI labels, the TRB cDNA libraries were prepared. From the 5' RACE reads, TCRdb lists one entry per CDR3 protein and no DNA. Its clone listing holds about 45,000 distinct CDR3 sequences. The sequenced sample consisted of naive CXCR3- CD8+ T cells from blood. As for subset: CD45RO-CCR7+CD27+CD95- naive CD8+ T cells lacking CXCR3 (TNR3-). The source of these receptors is a human donor in good health. Some clones in this sample may be carry-over from other donors' samples.

V gene TRBV29-1 combines with J gene TRBJ1-2; as DNA is missing, the TRBD1 call by TCRdb cannot be tested. CDR3 size: 20 residues. Germline lookup yields CDR1 SQVTM and CDR2 ANQGSEA. The CDR3 loop is CSVDALRRLSGGRGVYGYTF.

The rearrangement links TRBV29-1 to TRBJ2-7; TCRdb lists TRBD1, though no DNA is available to test this call. CDR3 length: 13 residues. From germline, CDR1 is SQVTM and CDR2 ANQGSEA. The CDR3 loop reads CSAILRDPFEQYF.

J is TRBJ2-1 and V is TRBV28. Germline V gives CDR1 MDHEN, CDR2 SYDVKM. CDR3 length equals 12 residues. CDR3 sequence reads: CTSLGPDNEQFF.

CDR3: CASSQDRRLMSTDTQYF. The V call is TRBV4-3, the J call TRBJ2-3. The CDR3 is 17 residues long. CDR1 and CDR2 (germline): LGHNA, YSLEER.

CDR3 amino acids: CATHSPETYNEQFF. The J gene is TRBJ2-1, the V gene TRBV19; TCRdb calls TRBD1, which cannot be checked without DNA. Germline V gene sequence: CDR1 LNHDA, CDR2 SQIVND (reference sequence). This CDR3 comprises 14 residues.

The rearrangement uses TRBV6-2 or TRBV6-3 and TRBJ2-7. Germline V gene sequence: CDR1 MNHEY, CDR2 SVGEGT. There are 13 residues in the CDR3. This CDR3 is CASQGGESTEQYF.

This sequence joins TRBV25-1 and TRBJ2-1; TCRdb's D call of TRBD1 is untestable without DNA. The CDR3 length is 14 residues. The V gene's germline CDR1 is MGHDK and CDR2 SYGVNS. CDR3 region: CASTSSETGNEQFF.

V gene TRBV29-1 combines with J gene TRBJ1-2; the D call of TRBD1 rests on TCRdb alone, since no DNA is present to check it. Looked up from germline, CDR1 is SQVTM and CDR2 is ANQGSEA. This CDR3 comprises 15 residues. This chain's CDR3 is CSVEGTGDRRYGYTF.

This chain uses TRBV4-3 with TRBJ2-7; TCRdb's assignment of TRBD2 cannot be checked, as there is no DNA. The CDR3 is 15 amino acids. The germline gives CDR1 LGHNA, CDR2 YSLEER. Here the CDR3 reads CASSQDPASPREQYF.

This sequence joins TRBV28 and TRBJ2-2; as DNA is missing, the TRBD1 call by TCRdb cannot be tested. The CDR3 has 14 residues. CDR1 and CDR2 (germline): MDHEN, SYDVKM. The CDR3 loop is CASSFQGNTGELFF.

CDR3 residues: CASSPLAGETYEQYF. The J gene is TRBJ2-7, the V gene TRBV28; with no DNA, the TCRdb D assignment of TRBD2 cannot be verified. Germline V CDR1 and CDR2: MDHEN, SYDVKM. CDR3 length equals 15 residues. The entire variable domain, with the rest obtained from reference TRBV28 and TRBJ2-7, is as follows: DVKVTQSSRYLVKRTGEKVFLECVQDMDHENMFWYRQDPGLGLRLIYFSYDVKMKEKGDIPEGYSVSREKKERFSLILESASTNQTSMYLCASSPLAGETYEQYFGPGTRLTVT.

The V gene is TRBV12-3 or TRBV12-4, the J gene TRBJ2-1; TCRdb's D gene call, TRBD1, goes unchecked for lack of DNA. This CDR3 comprises 13 residues. CDR3 residues: CASSQGGAPSQFF.